Following are 13 T cell receptor beta chains from one sample sequenced in a study of CD8 T cells in ankylosing spondylitis. General observations from the study: Characteristic of ankylosing spondylitis blood, it appeared, was a TCR beta motif comprising several highly homologous variants.

Which antigens these TCRs recognize remains unknown. One entry per CDR3 protein, called by TCRdb with MiXCR from the 5' RACE reads. This sample yields about 220,000 distinct CDR3 sequences, of which around 18% are seen a single time; about 42% belongs to the top ten. The material sequenced was blood, either unsorted or a sorted T cell fraction (not recorded which). Receptors were obtained from a male donor with ankylosing spondylitis.

J is TRBJ2-3 and V is TRBV14, with 9 bases aligning to TRBD2. J was trimmed by 3 bases and V by 0 bases; bases with no gene match: 10. This CDR3 has 18 amino acids. Looked up from germline, CDR1 is SGHDN and CDR2 is FVKESK. The CDR3 spells CASSQDSLAGMVTDTQYF. The CDR3 nucleotides are TGTGCCAGCAGCCAAGATAGCCTAGCGGGAATGGTGACAGATACGCAGTATTTT. The complete variable domain, with remaining parts taken from reference TRBV14 and TRBJ2-3, reads EAGVTQFPSHSVIEKGQTVTLRCDPISGHDNLYWYRRVMGKEIKFLLHFVKESKQDESGMPNNRFLAERTGGTYSTLKVQPAELEDSGVYFCASSQDSLAGMVTDTQYFGPGTRLTVL.

This clonotype was counted between two and nine times. V gene TRBV10-2 combines with J gene TRBJ1-1; 9 nucleotides align to TRBD1. With V trimmed by 2 bases and J by 5 bases, 6 bases remained unmatched. Germline values: CDR1 WSHSY, CDR2 SAAADI. The CDR3 consists of 15 residues. CDR3 coding DNA: TGCGCCAGCAGTGAGCCCGGACAGGGGTGGACTGAAGCTTTCTTT. It yields the protein CASSEPGQGWTEAFF.

This clonotype was seen more than once but under ten times. CDR3 DNA: TGTGCCAGCAGCTTAGGGGGACAGGAAGCTTTCTTT. Its translation: CASSLGGQEAFF. The rearrangement uses TRBV7-9 and TRBJ1-1; 7 nucleotides line up with TRBD1. This CDR3 comprises 12 residues. V was pared by 1 base and J by 8 bases, with 1 base of the junction left unmatched. Germline loops: CDR1 SEHNR, CDR2 FQNEAQ (reference sequence).

This chain uses TRBV4-1 with TRBJ1-2, with D uncertain. CDR1 and CDR2 (germline): MGHRA, YSYEKL. Trimming stripped 2 bases from V and 7 bases from J, with 2 bases between. This CDR3 comprises 10 residues. CDR3 residues: CASSQTGYTF. The CDR3 DNA follows: TGCGCCAGCAGCCAAACTGGCTACACCTTC.

CDR3 sequence: CSVGTGTAYYEQYF. The CDR3, as DNA: TGCAGCGTCGGAACCGGGACAGCTTACTACGAGCAGTACTTC. This chain joins TRBV29-1 and TRBJ2-7; 7 nucleotides agree with TRBD1. CDR1 SQVTM and CDR2 ANQGSEA come from the germline V gene. V shed 6 bases, J shed 3 bases, and the junction held 11 bases outside the gene matches. CDR3 length: 14 residues.

The J gene is TRBJ2-3, the V gene TRBV14; 8 bases agree with TRBD2. The CDR3 loop spans 16 amino acids. Trimming cost V 5 bases and J 6 bases; bases outside gene matches: 13. Germline V CDR1 and CDR2: SGHDN, FVKESK. The CDR3 here is CASSYIAGQTGDTQYF. As DNA, the CDR3 is TGTGCCAGCAGCTACATAGCGGGACAAACCGGGGATACGCAGTATTTT.

The chain employs TRBV7-2 and TRBJ2-7; tentatively, D is TRBD2 (6 bases). The CDR3 consists of 14 residues. Trimming took 3 bases from V and 4 from J, leaving 13 bases between them. Germline V gene lookup returns CDR1 SGHTA and CDR2 FQGNSA. The CDR3 spells CASSFARGLYEQYF. The DNA for the CDR3 is TGTGCCAGCAGCTTCGCCCGGGGGTTATACGAGCAGTACTTC.

CDR3 in amino acids: CASSYSLAVYNEQFF. The CDR3, as DNA: TGTGCCAGCAGTTACTCGCTAGCGGTTTACAATGAGCAGTTCTTC. The chain uses TRBV6-2 or TRBV6-3 and TRBJ2-1; 7 bases fit TRBD2. CDR1 and CDR2 from the germline V gene are MNHEY and SVGEGT. This CDR3 comprises 15 residues. V lost 0 bases, J lost 4 bases, and 3 bases stayed unmatched.

The genes are TRBV27 and TRBJ2-3; TRBD2 matches at 9 bases. The junction had 6 bases not matched to a gene; V was cut back by 3 bases and J by 5 bases. The CDR3 totals 15 residues. The germline V gene encodes CDR1 MNHEY and CDR2 SMNVEV (reference sequence). The CDR3 DNA reads as TGTGCCAGCAGTTTTATCGCGGGGGGGCAAGATACGCAGTATTTT. This translates into CASSFIAGGQDTQYF.

This chain uses TRBV28 with TRBJ2-7; the match to TRBD2 covers 7 bases. The ends lost 4 bases at V and 3 bases at J; junction bases unmatched: 15. The CDR3 totals 17 residues. The germline gives CDR1 MDHEN, CDR2 SYDVKM. CDR3: CASSWASGPGSLYEQYF. The CDR3 nucleotides read TGTGCCAGCAGTTGGGCTAGCGGCCCGGGGTCGCTCTACGAGCAGTACTTC.

In its sample, this clonotype was seen many times. This sequence joins TRBV12-3 or TRBV12-4 and TRBJ2-2; D is undetermined. The CDR3 is 13 amino acids. Between the trimmed V and J ends, which lost 6 bases and 6 bases, there was a span of 11 bases. The CDR3 DNA reads as TGTGCCAGCAGCCCTGGCGGACCCGGGGAGCTGTTTTTT. Its translation: CASSPGGPGELFF.

The chain joins TRBV11-2 to TRBJ2-1, with D possibly matching TRBD1 (5 bases). This CDR3 comprises 15 residues. The V and J ends lost 5 bases and 7 bases respectively, with 18 bases between them. Germline V gene lookup returns CDR1 SGHAT and CDR2 FQNNGV. The DNA for the CDR3 is TGTGCCAGCAGCAGCCACGTGGGCAGGGATAATGAGCAGTTCTTC. This translates into CASSSHVGRDNEQFF.

This clonotype was observed a handful of times. The chain employs TRBV29-1 and TRBJ2-3; D call uncertain. CDR3 length: 18 amino acids. The V gene lost 4 bases and the J gene lost 5 bases, with 28 bases spanning the gap. Germline V gene lookup returns CDR1 SQVTM and CDR2 ANQGSEA. DNA for the CDR3: TGCAGCGTTGTGGCCCCAGAGGTCCCTTTAGGGTTACTAGATACGCAGTATTTT. Residues: CSVVAPEVPLGLLDTQYF.